The TCR beta chain under discussion was sequenced for a study of blood T cell repertoires in COVID-19. Background on the study: Collection of acute and convalescent COVID-19 samples took place in the United States, Italy and Spain. From T cells, B-cell-depleted T cells, or PBMCs came the material, which was cDNA or gDNA.

How the authors handled the data: The authors estimated nucleated cell counts from reference gene primer amplification. Clones were read by immunoSEQ multiplex PCR, and TCRdb kept only the in-frame ones, dropping some. That table supplies the V and J calls and clone size; D and trimming were determined from the DNA. The sample holds about 160,000 clones, roughly 80% seen once. Unmatched junction bases numbered 8, after V lost 5 bases and J lost 1 base. The CDR3 is 15 residues long. Germline values: CDR1 SGHRS, CDR2 YFSETQ. Sequenced: peripheral blood. V and J are TRBV5-1 and TRBJ2-5; TRBD2 aligns across 7 bases. The receptor was isolated from a woman aged 80 or over with acute or convalescent COVID-19. In DNA form, the CDR3 reads TGCGCCAGCAGTCGCTCTAGCGGCTCCCAAGAGACCCAGTACTTC. It encodes CASSRSSGSQETQYF.